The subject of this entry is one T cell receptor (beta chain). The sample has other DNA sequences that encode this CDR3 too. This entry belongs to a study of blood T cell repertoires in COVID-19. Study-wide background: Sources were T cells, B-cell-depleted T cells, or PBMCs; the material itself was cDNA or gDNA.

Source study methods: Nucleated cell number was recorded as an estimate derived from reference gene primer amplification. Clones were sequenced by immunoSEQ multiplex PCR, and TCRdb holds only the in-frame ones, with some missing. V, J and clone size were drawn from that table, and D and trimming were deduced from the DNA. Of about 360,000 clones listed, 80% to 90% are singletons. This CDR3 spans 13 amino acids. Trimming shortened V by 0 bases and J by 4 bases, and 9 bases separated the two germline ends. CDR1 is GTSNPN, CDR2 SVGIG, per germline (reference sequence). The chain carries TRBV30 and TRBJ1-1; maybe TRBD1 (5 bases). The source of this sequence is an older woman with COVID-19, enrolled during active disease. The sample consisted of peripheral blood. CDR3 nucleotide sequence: TGTGCCTGGAGTGTACGGGGGGGCACTGAAGCTTTCTTT. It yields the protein CAWSVRGGTEAFF.